These T cell receptor beta chains were read from a single sample in a study of cytomegalovirus exposure and HLA in healthy donors. Libraries were prepared by immunoSEQ multiplex PCR; TCRdb keeps only in-frame clonotypes and omits some of them. This sample has about 200,000 clones; 85% to 90% occur once, and the top ten carry over 1%. The material sequenced was PBMCs. These receptors originate from a man aged 25-45 years in good health and CMV-seronegative. The CDR3 runs from the conserved cysteine through the conserved F or W. D genes are given only for firm matches. Size tells how often a clone was seen (once, few, many) or the class of an expanded clone, and some rows leave it out.

TRBV5-6	.	TRBJ2-3	.	TGTGCCTCTGGAACAGGGCCAGATACGCAGTATTTT	CASGTGPDTQYF
TRBV5-6	.	TRBJ1-2	.	TGTGCCAGCAGCCCGCCGGACAAAAGAAACTATGGCTACACCTTC	CASSPPDKRNYGYTF
TRBV19	TRBD1	TRBJ1-1	.	TGTGCCAGTAGTAGAATAGACAGGGGCGCCACTGAAGCTTTCTTT	CASSRIDRGATEAFF
TRBV15	TRBD1	TRBJ2-3	.	TGTGCCACCAGCAGGGCAAGACAGGGGCCTCCAGATACGCAGTATTTT	CATSRARQGPPDTQYF
TRBV18	TRBD2	TRBJ2-7	once	TGTGCCAGCTCACTAGGGACTAGCGGCTACGAGCAGTACTTC	CASSLGTSGYEQYF
TRBV6-4	.	TRBJ2-1	.	TGTGCCAGCAGCGCAGACGGGATCAATGAGCAGTTCTTC	CASSADGINEQFF
TRBV5-1	.	TRBJ2-7	.	TGCGCCAGCAGCTTGGACACAACCTACGAGCAGTACTTC	CASSLDTTYEQYF
TRBV5-1	TRBD1	TRBJ1-4	.	TGCGCCGGCAGCTTGGGGGGACAGGGTATTAATGAAAAACTGTTTTTT	CAGSLGGQGINEKLFF
TRBV5-4	.	TRBJ2-6	.	TGTGCCAGCAGCTTACAGTTCTCGGGGGCCAACGTCCTGACTTTC	CASSLQFSGANVLTF
TRBV9	.	TRBJ2-2	.	TGTGCCAGCAGTTATGGCAGGGTAGCCGGGGAGCTGTTTTTT	CASSYGRVAGELFF
TRBV5-4	.	TRBJ2-7	once	TGTGCCAGCAGCTATTCTGGAGAGGAGCAGTACTTC	CASSYSGEEQYF
TRBV18	.	TRBJ1-2	.	TGTGCCAGCTCACCCCTGAAACAGGTGAACTATGGCTACACCTTC	CASSPLKQVNYGYTF
TRBV10-3	TRBD1	TRBJ1-5	.	TGTGCCATCAGTGAGGCGAGGACAGGGGATCAGCCCCAGCATTTT	CAISEARTGDQPQHF
TRBV28	TRBD2	TRBJ2-7	.	TGTGCCAGCAGTTCTCCCCCCGGGACTAGCGGGAGAGAAGAGCAGTACTTC	CASSSPPGTSGREEQYF
TRBV6-5	TRBD1	TRBJ1-2	few	TGTGCCAGCAGTTATTCCGTCGGACAGGGGGCAATGGGCTACACCTTC	CASSYSVGQGAMGYTF
TRBV7-7	.	TRBJ2-2	once	TGTGCTAGCAGCTTTAGATCAAACACCGGGGAGCTGTTTTTT	CASSFRSNTGELFF
TRBV4-1	.	TRBJ2-7	few	TGCGCCAGCAGCCAAGGACTAATAGGGGGAGACACCGAGCAGTACTTC	CASSQGLIGGDTEQYF
TRBV11-2	.	TRBJ2-6	.	TGTGCCAGCAGCCCTCTGGTTAGTTTCTCTGGGGCCAACGTCCTGACTTTC	CASSPLVSFSGANVLTF
TRBV27	.	TRBJ1-2	.	TGTGCCAGCAGTCCTAGGACAGATTATGGCTACACCTTC	CASSPRTDYGYTF
TRBV29-1	.	TRBJ1-2	.	TGCAGCGGCGGCGGGACGACCTATGGCTACACCTTC	CSGGGTTYGYTF
TRBV7-2	TRBD2	TRBJ2-7	.	TGTGCCAGCAGCCCCACCCCCGGGACTAGCAGGAACGAGCAGTACTTC	CASSPTPGTSRNEQYF
TRBV7-2	.	TRBJ1-2	.	TGTGCCAGCAGCTTAGATCGGACAAGCTATGGCTACACCTTC	CASSLDRTSYGYTF
TRBV5-6	TRBD1	TRBJ2-5	.	TGTGCCAGCGAGAGGGGGCGTGGGGAGACCCAGTACTTC	CASERGRGETQYF
TRBV10-3	TRBD1	TRBJ1-5	.	TGTGCCATCAGTCCCAGTCGGGCAGGGGGGAATCAGCCCCAGCATTTT	CAISPSRAGGNQPQHF
TRBV5-6	.	TRBJ1-4	.	TGTGCCAGCAGCTTCATGGTGTCAGATCTCTATGAAAAACTGTTTTTT	CASSFMVSDLYEKLFF
TRBV2	TRBD2	TRBJ2-4	few	TGTGCCAGCAACCACCAAGGGACTAGTCGAAACATTCAGTACTTC	CASNHQGTSRNIQYF
TRBV4-2	TRBD2	TRBJ2-7	.	TGTGCCAGCAGCCAAGAAATCCCTAGCGGGGGGGCCTACGAGCAGTACTTC	CASSQEIPSGGAYEQYF